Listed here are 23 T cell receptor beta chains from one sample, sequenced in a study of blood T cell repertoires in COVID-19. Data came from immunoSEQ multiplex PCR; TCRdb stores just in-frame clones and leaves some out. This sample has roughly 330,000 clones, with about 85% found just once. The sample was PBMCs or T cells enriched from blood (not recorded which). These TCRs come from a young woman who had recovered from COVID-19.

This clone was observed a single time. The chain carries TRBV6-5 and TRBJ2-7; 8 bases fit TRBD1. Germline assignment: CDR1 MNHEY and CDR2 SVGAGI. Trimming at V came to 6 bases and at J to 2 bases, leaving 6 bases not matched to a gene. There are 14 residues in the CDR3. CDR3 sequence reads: CASRKQGVTYEQYF. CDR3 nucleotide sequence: TGTGCCAGCAGAAAACAGGGGGTTACCTACGAGCAGTACTTC.

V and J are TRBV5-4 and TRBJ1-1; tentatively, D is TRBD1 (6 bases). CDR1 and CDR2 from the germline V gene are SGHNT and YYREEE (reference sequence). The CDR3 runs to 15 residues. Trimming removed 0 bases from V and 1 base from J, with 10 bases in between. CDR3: CASSLGGQRNTEAFF. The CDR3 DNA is TGTGCCAGCAGCTTGGGGGGACAAAGGAACACTGAAGCTTTCTTT.

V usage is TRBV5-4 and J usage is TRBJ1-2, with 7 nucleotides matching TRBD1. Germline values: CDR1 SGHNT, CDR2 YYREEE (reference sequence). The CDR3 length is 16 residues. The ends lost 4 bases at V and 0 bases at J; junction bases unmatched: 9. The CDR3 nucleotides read TGTGCCAGCAGCCCAAAGCACAGGGGACCTAACTATGGCTACACCTTC. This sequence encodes CASSPKHRGPNYGYTF.

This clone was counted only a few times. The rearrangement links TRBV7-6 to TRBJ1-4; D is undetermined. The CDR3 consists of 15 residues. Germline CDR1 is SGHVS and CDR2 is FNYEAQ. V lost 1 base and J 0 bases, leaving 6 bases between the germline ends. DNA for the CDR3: TGTGCCAGCAGCTTAGACCTATCAACTAATGAAAAACTGTTTTTT. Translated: CASSLDLSTNEKLFF. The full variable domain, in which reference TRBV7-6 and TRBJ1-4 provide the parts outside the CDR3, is GAGVSQSPRYKVTKRGQDVALRCDPISGHVSLYWYRQALGQGPEFLTYFNYEAQQDKSGLPNDRFSAERPEGSISTLTIQRTEQRDSAMYRCASSLDLSTNEKLFFGSGTQLSVL.

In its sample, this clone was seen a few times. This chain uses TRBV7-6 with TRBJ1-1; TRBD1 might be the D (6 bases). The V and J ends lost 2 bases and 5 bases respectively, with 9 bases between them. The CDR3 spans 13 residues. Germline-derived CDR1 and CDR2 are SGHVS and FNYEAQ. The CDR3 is CASSLMGATEAFF. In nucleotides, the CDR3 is TGTGCCAGCAGCTTAATGGGGGCTACTGAAGCTTTCTTT.

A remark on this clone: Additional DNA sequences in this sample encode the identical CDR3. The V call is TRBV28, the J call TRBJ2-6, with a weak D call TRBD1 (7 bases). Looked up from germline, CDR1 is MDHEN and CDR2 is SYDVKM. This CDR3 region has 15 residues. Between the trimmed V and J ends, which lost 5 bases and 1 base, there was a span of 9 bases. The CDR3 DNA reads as TGTGCCAGCAGTCCAGGGGGGTCTGGGGCCAACGTCCTGACTTTC. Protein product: CASSPGGSGANVLTF.

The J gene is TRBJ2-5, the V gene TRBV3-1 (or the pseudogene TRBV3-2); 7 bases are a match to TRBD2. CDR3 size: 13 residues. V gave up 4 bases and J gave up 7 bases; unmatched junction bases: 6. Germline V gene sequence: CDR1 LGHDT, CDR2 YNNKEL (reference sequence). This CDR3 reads CASSLLAPGTQYF. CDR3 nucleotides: TGTGCCAGCAGCCTACTAGCGCCGGGGACCCAGTACTTC.

CDR3 residues: CASSFPGQGEYGYTF. The CDR3 DNA reads TGCGCCAGCAGCTTTCCGGGACAGGGTGAATATGGCTACACCTTC. V usage is TRBV5-1 and J usage is TRBJ1-2; 9 bases align to TRBD1. The germline CDR1 and CDR2 sequences are SGHRS and YFSETQ. V was pared by 2 bases and J by 5 bases, with 7 bases of the junction left unmatched. The CDR3 loop spans 15 amino acids.

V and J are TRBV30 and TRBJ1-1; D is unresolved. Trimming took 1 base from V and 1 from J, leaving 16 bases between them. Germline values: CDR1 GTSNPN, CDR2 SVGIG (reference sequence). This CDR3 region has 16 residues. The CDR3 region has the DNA TGTGCCTGGAGTGAATTTTTCACACAGAGGAACACTGAAGCTTTCTTT. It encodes CAWSEFFTQRNTEAFF.

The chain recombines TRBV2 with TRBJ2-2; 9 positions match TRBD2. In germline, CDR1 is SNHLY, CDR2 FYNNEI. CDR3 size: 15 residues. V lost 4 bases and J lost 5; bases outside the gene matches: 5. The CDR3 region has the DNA TGTGCCAGCAGTGTGCAAGCGGGGGGTACCGGGGAGCTGTTTTTT. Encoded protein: CASSVQAGGTGELFF. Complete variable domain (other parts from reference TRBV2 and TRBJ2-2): EPEVTQTPSHQVTQMGQEVILRCVPISNHLYFYWYRQILGQKVEFLVSFYNNEISEKSEIFDDQFSVERPDGSNFTLKIRSTKLEDSAMYFCASSVQAGGTGELFFGEGSRLTVL.

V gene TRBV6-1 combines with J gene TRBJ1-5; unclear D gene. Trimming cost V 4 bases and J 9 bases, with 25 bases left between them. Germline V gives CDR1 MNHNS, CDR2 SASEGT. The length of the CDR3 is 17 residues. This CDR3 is CASSADPGSGARRPQHF. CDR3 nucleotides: TGTGCCAGCAGTGCAGATCCGGGATCCGGAGCCCGGAGGCCCCAGCATTTT.

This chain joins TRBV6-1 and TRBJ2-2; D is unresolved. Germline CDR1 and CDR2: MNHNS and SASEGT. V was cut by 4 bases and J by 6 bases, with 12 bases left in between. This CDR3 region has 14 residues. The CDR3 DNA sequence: TGTGCCAGCAGTGCGACCGGGTCGGCCGGGGAGCTGTTTTTT. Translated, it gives CASSATGSAGELFF.

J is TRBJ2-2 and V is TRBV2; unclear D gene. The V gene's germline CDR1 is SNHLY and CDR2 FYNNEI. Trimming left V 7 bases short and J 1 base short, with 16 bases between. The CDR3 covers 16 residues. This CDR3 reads CASTGTQVKNTGELFF. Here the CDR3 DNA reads TGTGCCAGCACCGGAACGCAGGTGAAGAACACCGGGGAGCTGTTTTTT.

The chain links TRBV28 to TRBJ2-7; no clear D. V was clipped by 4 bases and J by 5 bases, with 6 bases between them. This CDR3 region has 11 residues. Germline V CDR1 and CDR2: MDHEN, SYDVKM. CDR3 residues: CASSSPNEQYF. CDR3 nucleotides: TGTGCCAGCAGTTCCCCCAACGAGCAGTACTTC.

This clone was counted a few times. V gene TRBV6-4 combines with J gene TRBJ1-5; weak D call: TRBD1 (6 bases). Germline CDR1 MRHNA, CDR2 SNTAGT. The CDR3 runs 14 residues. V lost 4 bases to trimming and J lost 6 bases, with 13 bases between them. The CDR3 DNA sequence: TGTGCCAGCAGTGCTACAGGGACTAGTCAGCCCCAGCATTTT. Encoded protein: CASSATGTSQPQHF.

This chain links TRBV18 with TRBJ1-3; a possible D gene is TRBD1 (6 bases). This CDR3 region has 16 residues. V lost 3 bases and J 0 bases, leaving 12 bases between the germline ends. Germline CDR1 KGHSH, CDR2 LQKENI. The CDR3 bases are TGTGCCAGCTCACCCAAGACAGGAGCCTCTGGAAACACCATATATTTT. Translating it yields CASSPKTGASGNTIYF. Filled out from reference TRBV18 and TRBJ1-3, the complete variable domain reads NAGVMQNPRHLVRRRGQEARLRCSPMKGHSHVYWYRQLPEEGLKFMVYLQKENIIDESGMPKERFSAEFPKEGPSILRIQQVVRGDSAAYFCASSPKTGASGNTIYFGEGSWLTVV.

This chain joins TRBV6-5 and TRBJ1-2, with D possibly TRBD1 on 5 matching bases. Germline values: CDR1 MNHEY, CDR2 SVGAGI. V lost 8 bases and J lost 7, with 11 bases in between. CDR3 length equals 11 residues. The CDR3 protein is CASRTGVGYTF. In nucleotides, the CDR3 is TGTGCCAGCCGGACGGGGGTTGGCTACACCTTC.

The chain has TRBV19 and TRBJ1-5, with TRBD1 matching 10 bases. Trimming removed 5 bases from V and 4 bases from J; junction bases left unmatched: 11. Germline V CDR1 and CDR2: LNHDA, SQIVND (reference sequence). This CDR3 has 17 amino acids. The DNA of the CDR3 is TGTGCCAGTAGTCTCCGGGACAGGGGCGCGGGGAATCAGCCCCAGCATTTT. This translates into CASSLRDRGAGNQPQHF.

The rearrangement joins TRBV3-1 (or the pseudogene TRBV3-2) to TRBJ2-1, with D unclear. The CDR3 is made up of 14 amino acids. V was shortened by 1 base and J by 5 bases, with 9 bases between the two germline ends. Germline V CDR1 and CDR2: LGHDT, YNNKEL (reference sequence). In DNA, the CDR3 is TGTGCCAGCAGCCAAGGGCAGGATCACAATGAGCAGTTCTTC. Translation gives CASSQGQDHNEQFF.

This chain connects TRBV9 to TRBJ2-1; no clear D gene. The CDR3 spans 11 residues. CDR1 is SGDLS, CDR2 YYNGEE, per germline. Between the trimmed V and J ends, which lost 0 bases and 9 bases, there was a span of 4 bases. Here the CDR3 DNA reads TGTGCCAGCAGCGTAGGCGCTGAGCAGTTCTTC. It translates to CASSVGAEQFF.

Here the CDR3 reads CASSLVGRDSYNEQFF. CDR3 DNA sequence: TGTGCCAGCAGCTTGGTGGGCAGGGATTCCTACAATGAGCAGTTCTTC. This rearrangement joins TRBV5-4 to TRBJ2-1; a possible D gene is TRBD1 (5 bases). CDR3 size: 16 residues. The ends were cut back, 0 bases at V and 1 base at J, with 11 bases in the middle. In germline, CDR1 is SGHNT, CDR2 YYREEE (reference sequence). The variable domain in full, completed from reference TRBV5-4 and TRBJ2-1, reads ETGVTQSPTHLIKTRGQQVTLRCSSQSGHNTVSWYQQALGQGPQFIFQYYREEENGRGNFPPRFSGLQFPNYSSELNVNALELDDSALYLCASSLVGRDSYNEQFFGPGTRLTVL.

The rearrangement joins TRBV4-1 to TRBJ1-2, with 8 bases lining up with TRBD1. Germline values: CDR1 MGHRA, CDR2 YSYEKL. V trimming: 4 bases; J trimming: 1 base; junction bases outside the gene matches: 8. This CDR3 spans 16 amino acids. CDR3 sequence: CASSPSGQEFNYGYTF. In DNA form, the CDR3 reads TGCGCCAGCAGCCCCTCGGGACAGGAGTTTAACTATGGCTACACCTTC.

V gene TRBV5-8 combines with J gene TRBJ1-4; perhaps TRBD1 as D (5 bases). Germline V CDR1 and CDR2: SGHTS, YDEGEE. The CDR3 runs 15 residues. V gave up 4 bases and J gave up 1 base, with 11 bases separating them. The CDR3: CASSPGGLTNEKLFF. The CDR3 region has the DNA TGTGCCAGCAGCCCGGGGGGACTAACTAATGAAAAACTGTTTTTT.